This entry features one T cell receptor beta chain sequence. Its antigen is unidentified. The germline CDR1 and CDR2 sequences are LGHNA and YNFKEQ. Trimming removed 3 bases from V and 0 bases from J; junction bases left unmatched: 12. The CDR3 has 20 residues. These data come from a study of T-cell memory formation after mild COVID-19. Study context: Each donor largely had its own TCR clusters. Overall study results and limits: From day 15 to 85, contracting clones were balanced between CD4 and CD8, whereas later expanders leaned toward CD4+. Second-wave clones that peaked on day 37 lacked confirmed SARS-CoV-2 specificity. CD8+ contracting clones occupied EMRA, while CD4+ ones occupied mainly CM and EM.

TCRdb fed the 5' RACE reads into MiXCR, producing one record per CDR3 protein. The table shows about 150,000 distinct CDR3 sequences, with approximately 14% occurring only once. The sample comprised PBMCs or a T cell subset sorted from them (not recorded which). The TCR was taken from an adult woman who had mild COVID-19 (a few samples of this study predate the infection). Cell type and time point are not known. The chain carries TRBV4-2 and TRBJ2-4, with TRBD2 matching 12 bases. In nucleotides, the CDR3 is TGTGCCAGCAGCCAGCATAGACTAGCGGGAGAGGGGGGAGCCAAAAACATTCAGTACTTC. This codes for CASSQHRLAGEGGAKNIQYF.